The 2 T cell receptor beta chains reported below all come from one sample, sequenced in a study of control samples from healthy donors and cancer patients. Here immunoSEQ multiplex PCR was the method, and the copy in TCRdb shows in-frame clones only, minus some. The profile shows some 45,000 clones, roughly 90% of them singletons. Sequencing was done on a sample of PBMCs. The receptors here all came from a woman in her thirties or forties with head and neck cancer.

The chain has TRBV5-1 and TRBJ2-5; D gene ambiguous. V was clipped by 0 bases and J by 2 bases, with 8 bases between them. CDR3 size: 14 residues. Looked up from germline, CDR1 is SGHRS and CDR2 is YFSETQ. The CDR3 nucleotides read TGCGCCAGCAGCTTGGTGGCCCCACAAGAGACCCAGTACTTC. Its translation is CASSLVAPQETQYF.

J is TRBJ1-2 and V is TRBV19, with a weak D call TRBD1 (6 bases). The CDR3 loop spans 15 amino acids. V was pared by 0 bases and J by 2 bases, with 10 bases between. Germline values: CDR1 LNHDA, CDR2 SQIVND (reference sequence). CDR3 bases: TGTGCCAGTAGTATAGACCCTAGGGGGAACTATGGCTACACCTTC. Amino acid sequence: CASSIDPRGNYGYTF. The variable domain in full, with the rest retrieved from reference TRBV19 and TRBJ1-2, is DGGITQSPKYLFRKEGQNVTLSCEQNLNHDAMYWYRQDPGQGLRLIYYSQIVNDFQKGDIAEGYSVSREKKESFPLTVTSAQKNPTAFYLCASSIDPRGNYGYTFGSGTRLTVV.